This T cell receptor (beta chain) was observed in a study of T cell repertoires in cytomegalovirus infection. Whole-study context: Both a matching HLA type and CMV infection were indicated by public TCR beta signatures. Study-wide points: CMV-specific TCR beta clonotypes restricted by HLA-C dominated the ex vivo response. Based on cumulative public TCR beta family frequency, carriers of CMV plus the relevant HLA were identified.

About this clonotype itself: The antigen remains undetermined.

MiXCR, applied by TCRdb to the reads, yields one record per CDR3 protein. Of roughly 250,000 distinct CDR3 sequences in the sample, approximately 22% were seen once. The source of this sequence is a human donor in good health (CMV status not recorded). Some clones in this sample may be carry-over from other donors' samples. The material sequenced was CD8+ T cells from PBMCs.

CDR3 protein: CASSQTSGGADEQFF. As DNA, the CDR3 is TGTGCCAGCAGCCAGACTAGCGGGGGGGCCGATGAGCAGTTCTTC. The rearrangement links TRBV7-9 to TRBJ2-1; 14 bases are shared with TRBD2. Germline assignment: CDR1 SEHNR and CDR2 FQNEAQ (reference sequence). The V and J ends lost 5 bases and 8 bases, in that order; junction bases with no gene match: 5. The CDR3 covers 15 residues.